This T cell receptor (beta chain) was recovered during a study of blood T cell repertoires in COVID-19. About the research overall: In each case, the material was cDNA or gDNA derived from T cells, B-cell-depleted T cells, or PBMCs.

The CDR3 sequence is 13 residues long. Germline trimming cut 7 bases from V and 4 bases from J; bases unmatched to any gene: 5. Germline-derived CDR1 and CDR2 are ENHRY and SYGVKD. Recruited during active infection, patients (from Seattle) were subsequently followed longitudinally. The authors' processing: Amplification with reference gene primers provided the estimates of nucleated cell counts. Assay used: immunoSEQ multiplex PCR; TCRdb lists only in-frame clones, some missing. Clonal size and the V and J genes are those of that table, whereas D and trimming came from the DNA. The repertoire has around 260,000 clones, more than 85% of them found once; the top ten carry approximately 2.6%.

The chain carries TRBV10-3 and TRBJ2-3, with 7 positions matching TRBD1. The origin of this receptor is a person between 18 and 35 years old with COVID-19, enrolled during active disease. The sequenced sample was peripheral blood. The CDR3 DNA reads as TGTGCCATCACCGGACAGGAGTCAGATACGCAGTATTTT. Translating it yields CAITGQESDTQYF.